These T cell receptor beta chains were read from a single sample in a study of T cell changes during pregnancy in multiple sclerosis. TCRdb keeps only in-frame clones here, not all; method: immunoSEQ multiplex PCR. Here the sample spans about 44,000 clones, approximately 96% being singletons. Sequences were derived from peripheral blood, sampled in the second trimester of pregnancy. These receptors came from a female donor with multiple sclerosis, enrolled in a pregnancy study. Each CDR3 is given with its conserved first and last residue. The order of the fields is D gene, J gene, V gene, clone size, CDR3 DNA, CDR3 protein. The D gene is left open where the match is weak. Clone size is not always given. Where it is, it says once, few, many or a class for expanded clones.

-	TRBJ2-7	TRBV6-6	once	TGTGCCAGCGGATCCCTAGCCCCATCCTACGAGCAGTACTTC	CASGSLAPSYEQYF
-	TRBJ2-1	TRBV29-1	-	TGCAGTGAGCGCGGGCAATCCAATGAGCAGTTCTTC	CSERGQSNEQFF
-	TRBJ2-1	TRBV27	-	TGTGCCAGCAGTCCCCGGGTCGTCGATGAGCAGTTCTTC	CASSPRVVDEQFF
TRBD1	TRBJ1-1	TRBV5-1	few	TGCGCCAGCAGCTTGTGGGGGACAGGGTCCCTGGGCACTGAAGCTTTCTTT	CASSLWGTGSLGTEAFF
-	TRBJ2-7	TRBV6-1	-	TGTGCCAGCAGTCGGACTGTTGAGCAGTACTTC	CASSRTVEQYF
TRBD1	TRBJ2-6	TRBV5-1	-	TGCGCCAGCAGCTCACTACCGGGACAGCATACCTCTGGGGCCAACGTCCTGACTTTC	CASSSLPGQHTSGANVLTF
-	TRBJ1-4	TRBV18	once	TGTGCCAGCTCACCTTCGGGGGGAAACAATGAAAAACTGTTTTTT	CASSPSGGNNEKLFF
TRBD1	TRBJ1-4	TRBV6-1	-	TGTGCCAGCAGTGCCCAGGGACAGGGGGAGGCAACTAATGAAAAACTGTTTTTT	CASSAQGQGEATNEKLFF
-	TRBJ2-1	TRBV7-9	-	TGTGCCAGCAGCGTCGAGAGCTTGAGCTCCTACAATGAGCAGTTCTTC	CASSVESLSSYNEQFF
-	TRBJ1-2	TRBV7-2	once	TGTGCCAGCACCCTCTCCCGCTATGGCTACACCTTC	CASTLSRYGYTF
-	TRBJ1-5	TRBV19	-	TGTGCCAGTAGTATAAAGCATAGCAATCAGCCCCAGCATTTT	CASSIKHSNQPQHF
-	TRBJ1-1	TRBV4-1	-	TGCGCCAGCAGCCGGACATCCACTGAAGCTTTCTTT	CASSRTSTEAFF
TRBD2	TRBJ2-3	TRBV28	-	TGTGCCAGCAGCCCCGCCCCCGGGACTAGCTCTTCAGATACGCAGTATTTT	CASSPAPGTSSSDTQYF
TRBD2	TRBJ2-3	TRBV4-3	-	TGCGCCAGCAGTCTCTTATTAGCGGGGGATAGCACAGATACGCAGTATTTT	CASSLLLAGDSTDTQYF
TRBD1	TRBJ1-1	TRBV5-1	-	TGCGCCAGCAGCTTGGAGGGGGCCAACACTGAAGCTTTCTTT	CASSLEGANTEAFF
-	TRBJ2-1	TRBV6-5	-	TGTGCCAGCAGTTACGATCAGGGGCTTGGGTATGAGCAGTTCTTC	CASSYDQGLGYEQFF
-	TRBJ1-3	TRBV15	-	TGTGCCACAAAGCGAGGCTCGCTCTCTGGAAACACCATATATTTT	CATKRGSLSGNTIYF
-	TRBJ1-2	TRBV4-2	-	TGTGCCAGCAGCCAAGAAATCAGGCGGACAGTAGGAAGCTATGGCTACACCTTC	CASSQEIRRTVGSYGYTF
-	TRBJ1-5	TRBV28	-	TGTGCCTCGACGTGGCAGGTCGATCAGCCCCAGCATTTT	CASTWQVDQPQHF
TRBD1	TRBJ1-4	TRBV4-2	-	TGTGCCAGCAGCCTAGGGACAGGCCCTAATGAAAAACTGTTTTTT	CASSLGTGPNEKLFF
-	TRBJ2-3	TRBV10-3	-	TGTGCCATCAGTGAGTCAGGGGGAACGCAGTATTTT	CAISESGGTQYF
-	TRBJ2-7	TRBV4-1	-	TGCGCCAGCAGCCAAGGACCCAGGTCCTCCTCCTACGAGCAGTACTTC	CASSQGPRSSSYEQYF
-	TRBJ2-1	TRBV7-2	-	TGTGCCAGCAACTTACCCAGGCAGGGCGGGATAGGCTACAATGAGCAGTTCTTC	CASNLPRQGGIGYNEQFF
-	TRBJ1-2	TRBV4-2	medium-sized	TGTGCCAGCAGCCAAGATCAGGCCAGGCAGCCCTATGGCTACACCTTC	CASSQDQARQPYGYTF
-	TRBJ1-5	TRBV2	-	TGTGCCAGCAGTGCCCGGACAGTAGGCAATCAGCCCCAGCATTTT	CASSARTVGNQPQHF
TRBD2	TRBJ2-1	TRBV25-1	-	TGTGCCAGCAGCCTTGCGGGACTAGCTGAGGGTTACAATGAGCAGTTCTTC	CASSLAGLAEGYNEQFF
TRBD2	TRBJ2-2	TRBV4-3	-	TGCGCCAGCAGCCAAGATCCAGCGGGGGGGAACACCGGGGAGCTGTTTTTT	CASSQDPAGGNTGELFF
TRBD1	TRBJ1-4	TRBV18	-	TGTGCCAGCTCCGCTCCAGGGGGCCCTGAAAAACTGTTTTTT	CASSAPGGPEKLFF
-	TRBJ2-1	TRBV19	-	TGTGCCAGTAGTATCCACCTTGGGGGGGCTAGAGGGGAGCAGTTCTTC	CASSIHLGGARGEQFF
TRBD2	TRBJ2-5	TRBV9	-	TGTGCCAGCAGCCCGGGAGGGGCGGGGGTAGGAGAGACCCAGTACTTC	CASSPGGAGVGETQYF
-	TRBJ2-1	TRBV27	-	TGTGCCAGCAGTTTAGGGGCAACGAGCTCCTACAATGAGCAGTTCTTC	CASSLGATSSYNEQFF
-	TRBJ2-7	TRBV29-1	-	TGCAGCGTTGAAGCGACGGGGGTAGCCTACGAGCAGTACTTC	CSVEATGVAYEQYF
TRBD2	TRBJ2-1	TRBV5-1	-	TGCGCCAGCAGCTCCCTGACGGGGACTAGCGGTCCAGCATCCTACAATGAGCAGTTCTTC	CASSSLTGTSGPASYNEQFF
-	TRBJ2-7	TRBV7-2	-	TGTGCCAGCAGCCCCGACCAGGTAACCCGATACGAGCAGTACTTC	CASSPDQVTRYEQYF
-	TRBJ2-3	TRBV7-3	-	TGTGCCAGCAGCTTAGACAGCTATACGCAGTATTTT	CASSLDSYTQYF
TRBD2	TRBJ2-1	TRBV6-5	-	TGTGCCAGCAGTTACACCGCGGGAGGAAATGTTGAGCAGTTCTTC	CASSYTAGGNVEQFF
-	TRBJ2-7	TRBV30	-	TGTGCCTGGAGAGGCGGAGCCACCTCCTACGAGCAGTACTTC	CAWRGGATSYEQYF
-	TRBJ1-1	TRBV4-1	-	TGCGCCAGCAGCCAAGGAGCCGGGACACAGATGAACACTGAAGCTTTCTTT	CASSQGAGTQMNTEAFF
-	TRBJ2-1	TRBV7-6	-	TGTGCCAGCAGCTTAGGGACAGAAGGAGAGCAGTTCTTC	CASSLGTEGEQFF
-	TRBJ2-5	TRBV7-6	-	TGTGCCAGCAGCTTACGGGGTTCGGTGGGGGAGACCCAGTACTTC	CASSLRGSVGETQYF
-	TRBJ2-2	TRBV27	-	TGTGCCAGCACTAGACAGCCTCATGGGGGGACCGGGGAGCTGTTTTTT	CASTRQPHGGTGELFF
-	TRBJ1-1	TRBV6-5	once	TGTGCCAGCAGTCTTTTACAGGCTTCGAACACTGAAGCTTTCTTT	CASSLLQASNTEAFF
TRBD2	TRBJ2-7	TRBV2	-	TGTGCCAGCAGTGGAGTCGGGAGGGCCTCCTACGAGCAGTACTTC	CASSGVGRASYEQYF
TRBD1	TRBJ2-3	TRBV11-2	-	TGTGCCAGCTTCAGCGGACAGGGGATAACAGATACGCAGTATTTT	CASFSGQGITDTQYF
TRBD2	TRBJ2-1	TRBV27	-	TGTGCCAGCAGTTTACCAGCGGGGGAGCAGTTCTTC	CASSLPAGEQFF
-	TRBJ1-2	TRBV5-1	-	TGCGCCAGCAGCTTGGCCCGGGGTGGGCACTATGGCTACACCTTC	CASSLARGGHYGYTF
-	TRBJ1-1	TRBV5-1	-	TGCGCCAGCAGCTCTGGAGGGGCAGCGAACACTGAAGCTTTCTTT	CASSSGGAANTEAFF
TRBD2	TRBJ2-3	TRBV7-6	once	TGTGCCAGCAGCGGACTAGCGGCAGGCACAGATACGCAGTATTTT	CASSGLAAGTDTQYF
-	TRBJ2-6	TRBV30	-	TGTGCCTGGAGTAGGGGGTCTGGGAGGGATGTTGCAGGGGCCAACGTCCTGACTTTC	CAWSRGSGRDVAGANVLTF
-	TRBJ1-3	TRBV30	-	TGTGCCTGGAGTGCCGGGACACTCGGAAACACCATATATTTT	CAWSAGTLGNTIYF
TRBD2	TRBJ2-3	TRBV6-4	-	TGTGCCAGCAGTGTAGCGGGAAGCACAGATACGCAGTATTTT	CASSVAGSTDTQYF
TRBD2	TRBJ2-3	TRBV6-1	-	TGTGCCAGCAGTGAACTATGGGGGGGAAGGACAGATACGCAGTATTTT	CASSELWGGRTDTQYF
-	TRBJ1-1	TRBV7-2	-	TGTGCCAGCAGCCCCAGACAGGCACTGAACACTGAAGCTTTCTTT	CASSPRQALNTEAFF